The 23 T cell receptor beta chains presented below share a single source sample, sequenced in a study of shared clonotypes between healthy human individuals. The method was immunoSEQ multiplex PCR; TCRdb's version includes in-frame clones alone and lacks a portion of them. The table includes hundreds of thousands of clones, roughly four fifths detected once. The sequencing sample was made of PBMCs. Source of these receptors: a middle-aged woman in good health. Some clones in this sample may be carry-over from other donors' samples.

The chain carries TRBV7-9 and TRBJ2-3; D remains ambiguous. The CDR3 covers 14 residues. Per germline, CDR1 SEHNR and CDR2 FQNEAQ (reference sequence). V lost 6 bases, J lost 5 bases, and 15 bases lay in between. CDR3 region: CASSRMGSGDTQYF. In DNA form, the CDR3 reads TGTGCCAGCAGTCGCATGGGTTCTGGAGATACGCAGTATTTT.

The chain links TRBV5-1 to TRBJ2-7, with 8 bases that match TRBD1. This CDR3 has 20 amino acids. Germline V lookup: CDR1 SGHRS, CDR2 YFSETQ. V was pared by 3 bases and J by 0 bases, with 20 bases of the junction left unmatched. The CDR3 DNA follows: TGCGCCAGCAGCTCTACGGACCTCAGGGGGCGCGGGACCTTCTCCTACGAGCAGTACTTC. Its protein product is CASSSTDLRGRGTFSYEQYF. The whole variable domain, filled in from reference TRBV5-1 and TRBJ2-7, reads KAGVTQTPRYLIKTRGQQVTLSCSPISGHRSVSWYQQTPGQGLQFLFEYFSETQRNKGNFPGRFSGRQFSNSRSEMNVSTLELGDSALYLCASSSTDLRGRGTFSYEQYFGPGTRLTVT.

The gene calls are TRBV5-1 and TRBJ1-2; no clear D. The germline CDR1 and CDR2 sequences are SGHRS and YFSETQ. The length of the CDR3 is 13 residues. V lost 4 bases to trimming and J lost 4 bases, with 11 bases between them. The CDR3 loop is CASSPTETYGYTF. The DNA of the CDR3 is TGCGCCAGCAGCCCGACTGAAACCTATGGCTACACCTTC.

The chain joins TRBV5-4 to TRBJ1-1; no definite D call. Germline CDR1 and CDR2: SGHNT and YYREEE (reference sequence). V lost 3 bases, J lost 1 base, and 7 bases lay in between. The CDR3 spans 13 residues. CDR3 sequence: CASSSSGNTEAFF. The CDR3 DNA follows: TGTGCCAGCAGCTCCTCAGGGAACACTGAAGCTTTCTTT. The variable domain in full, completed from reference TRBV5-4 and TRBJ1-1, reads ETGVTQSPTHLIKTRGQQVTLRCSSQSGHNTVSWYQQALGQGPQFIFQYYREEENGRGNFPPRFSGLQFPNYSSELNVNALELDDSALYLCASSSSGNTEAFFGQGTRLTVV.

The chain employs TRBV2 and TRBJ2-3, with 8 bases fitting TRBD2. The CDR3 is 14 residues long. The V gene's germline CDR1 is SNHLY and CDR2 FYNNEI. The V gene end was trimmed by 7 bases and the J gene end by 1 base; junction bases not matched to a gene: 4. The CDR3 DNA is TGTGCCAGCATCCAAGCGGGAGGCACAGATACGCAGTATTTT. Amino acid sequence: CASIQAGGTDTQYF.

Worth noting for this clone: At one boundary the junction diverges from the germline segment, which might be a read error. The chain recombines TRBV7-8 with TRBJ2-1; D perhaps matches TRBD1 (6 bases). This CDR3 region has 14 residues. From germline, CDR1 is SGHVS and CDR2 FQNEAQ. In nucleotides, the CDR3 is TGTGCCGGCAGCTCCCTGGACAGCTACAATGAGCAGTTCTTC. Amino acid sequence: CAGSSLDSYNEQFF.

The chain carries TRBV19 and TRBJ2-5; D assignment may be TRBD1 or TRBD2 (5 bases each). Between the trimmed V and J ends, which lost 5 bases and 5 bases, there was a span of 18 bases. Per germline, CDR1 LNHDA and CDR2 SQIVND (reference sequence). This CDR3 is 15 amino acids long. The CDR3 loop is CASSASRDRWETQYF. The CDR3 region has the DNA TGTGCCAGTAGTGCCTCCCGGGACCGGTGGGAGACCCAGTACTTC.

The chain joins TRBV5-4 to TRBJ2-7, with TRBD2 identical over 7 bases. The CDR3 is made up of 15 amino acids. V gave up 4 bases and J gave up 5 bases; unmatched junction bases: 12. Germline lookup yields CDR1 SGHNT and CDR2 YYREEE (reference sequence). The CDR3 here is CASSLGGTKSNEQYF. In DNA, the CDR3 is TGTGCCAGCAGCCTGGGAGGGACTAAATCCAACGAGCAGTACTTC.

V usage is TRBV19 and J usage is TRBJ2-3, with a weak D call TRBD1 (6 bases). Germline V gene sequence: CDR1 LNHDA, CDR2 SQIVND (reference sequence). This CDR3 spans 15 amino acids. V was cut by 4 bases and J by 6 bases, with 17 bases left in between. The CDR3 spells CASSKVTGTGDTQYF. DNA for the CDR3: TGTGCCAGTAGTAAAGTAACAGGGACGGGCGATACGCAGTATTTT.

The rearrangement uses TRBV20-1 and TRBJ2-7; possibly TRBD2 for D (5 bases). The length of the CDR3 is 11 residues. The V gene's germline CDR1 is DFQATT and CDR2 SNEGSKA (reference sequence). Trimming removed 5 bases at V and 7 bases at J, with 12 bases between. The CDR3 sequence: CSAVDWSEQYF. In DNA form, the CDR3 reads TGCAGTGCTGTGGACTGGTCGGAGCAGTACTTC.

The rearrangement uses TRBV25-1 and TRBJ2-3; TRBD2 matches 7 bases. The germline gives CDR1 MGHDK, CDR2 SYGVNS. The V gene end was trimmed by 1 base and the J gene end by 0 bases; junction bases not matched to a gene: 1. CDR3 length: 15 residues. In DNA form, the CDR3 reads TGTGCCAGCAGTGAATCCGGGAGGAGCACAGATACGCAGTATTTT. This sequence encodes CASSESGRSTDTQYF. The full variable domain, its missing parts supplied by reference TRBV25-1 and TRBJ2-3, is EADIYQTPRYLVIGTGKKITLECSQTMGHDKMYWYQQDPGMELHLIHYSYGVNSTEKGDLSSESTVSRIRTEHFPLTLESARPSHTSQYLCASSESGRSTDTQYFGPGTRLTVL.

The genes are TRBV28 and TRBJ2-2, with 8 positions matching TRBD2. CDR1 and CDR2 (germline): MDHEN, SYDVKM. The V segment lost 3 bases and the J segment 5 bases; nucleotides outside the gene matches: 5. This CDR3 spans 15 amino acids. In DNA, the CDR3 is TGTGCCAGCAGTTTGAGCCGCGGGAGGACCGGGGAGCTGTTTTTT. Encoded protein: CASSLSRGRTGELFF.

The genes are TRBV5-1 and TRBJ2-1, with 9 positions matching TRBD1. The germline V gene encodes CDR1 SGHRS and CDR2 YFSETQ. This CDR3 is 17 amino acids long. After removal of 2 bases from V and 7 bases from J, the junction contained 13 bases not matched to a gene. CDR3 in DNA: TGCGCCAGCAGCTTTGCCGCTGGGGACAGGGTGTTGAATGAGCAGTTCTTC. Protein sequence: CASSFAAGDRVLNEQFF.

The V call is TRBV28, the J call TRBJ2-5; TRBD1 aligns across 8 bases. Trimming at V came to 5 bases and at J to 7 bases, leaving 12 bases not matched to a gene. The CDR3 sequence is 15 residues long. From germline, CDR1 is MDHEN and CDR2 SYDVKM. In DNA form, the CDR3 reads TGTGCCAGCAGTAACGCCGGGACAGGAGGAGGGACCCAGTACTTC. It specifies CASSNAGTGGGTQYF.

The chain is built from TRBV11-3 and TRBJ2-3; D perhaps matches TRBD2 (6 bases). V was cut by 4 bases and J by 2 bases, with 10 bases left in between. The germline V gene encodes CDR1 SGHNT and CDR2 YENEEA. This CDR3 comprises 14 residues. The chain's CDR3 is CASSSGGVTDTQYF. CDR3 nucleotide sequence: TGTGCCAGCAGCTCTGGCGGGGTCACAGATACGCAGTATTTT.

The rearrangement uses TRBV25-1 and TRBJ2-6; D is unresolved. The V gene lost 0 bases and the J gene lost 1 base, with 10 bases spanning the gap. The CDR3 extends over 17 amino acids. CDR1 and CDR2 (germline): MGHDK, SYGVNS. DNA of the CDR3: TGTGCCAGCAGTGAATATTCGTACAGTTCTGGGGCCAACGTCCTGACTTTC. This translates into CASSEYSYSSGANVLTF.

There are a few counts of this clone. This chain connects TRBV28 to TRBJ1-5; D unresolved. Trimming took off 9 bases at V and 1 base at J, with 13 bases between the two ends. The CDR3 totals 14 residues. Germline lookup yields CDR1 MDHEN and CDR2 SYDVKM. CDR3 sequence (DNA): TGTGCCAGTAGAGACACGGGCAGCAATCAGCCCCAGCATTTT. Its translation is CASRDTGSNQPQHF. The full variable domain, rest sourced from reference TRBV28 and TRBJ1-5, is DVKVTQSSRYLVKRTGEKVFLECVQDMDHENMFWYRQDPGLGLRLIYFSYDVKMKEKGDIPEGYSVSREKKERFSLILESASTNQTSMYLCASRDTGSNQPQHFGDGTRLSIL.

In this sample, this clone turned up a few times. The V and J genes are TRBV30 and TRBJ1-1; D gene ambiguous. The CDR3 is made up of 13 amino acids. V lost 1 base, J lost 6 bases, and 12 bases lay in between. Germline CDR1 reads GTSNPN; CDR2 reads SVGIG (reference sequence). CDR3 residues: CAWSGQPDAEAFF. Here the CDR3 DNA reads TGTGCCTGGAGTGGGCAGCCAGATGCTGAAGCTTTCTTT.

Concerning this clone: A far larger clone differs by one base, so this is likely a read error. Other DNA sequences in this specimen translate into the identical CDR3. The gene calls are TRBV4-2 and TRBJ2-5; 9 nucleotides agree with TRBD1. Unmatched junction bases numbered 15, after V lost 5 bases and J lost 11 bases. CDR1 and CDR2 (germline): LGHNA, YNFKEQ. The CDR3 is 15 amino acids. DNA for the CDR3: TGTGCCAGCAGCACCCGGGACAGGGAGGGGCGGGAGCAGTACTTC. This gives the protein CASSTRDREGREQYF.

The genes are TRBV5-1 and TRBJ2-1, with D tentatively TRBD2 (5 bases). The germline V gene has CDR1 SGHRS and CDR2 YFSETQ. This CDR3 has 15 residues. With 0 bases removed from V and 5 bases from J, the gap between germline ends came to 12 bases. Here the CDR3 reads CASSLAATRNNEQFF. CDR3 nucleotides: TGCGCCAGCAGCTTGGCGGCCACTAGAAACAATGAGCAGTTCTTC.

This clone was detected a few times. The chain links TRBV27 to TRBJ1-5; possibly TRBD1 for D (6 bases). The CDR3 loop spans 14 amino acids. Per germline, CDR1 MNHEY and CDR2 SMNVEV (reference sequence). Trimming removed 3 bases at V and 0 bases at J, with 6 bases between. This CDR3 is CASSLTGSNQPQHF. The CDR3 DNA reads TGTGCCAGCAGTTTGACAGGTAGCAATCAGCCCCAGCATTTT.

Notes on this clone: A read error is likely here: a far larger clone is one base away. The gene calls are TRBV7-2 and TRBJ1-1, with D uncertain. This CDR3 is 15 amino acids long. Germline CDR1 is SGHTA and CDR2 is FQGNSA. The CDR3 bases are TGTGCCAGCAGCTTAAGTAGTCACTTAAGCACTGAAGTTTTCTTT. Protein: CASSLSSHLSTEVFF.

The chain joins TRBV11-2 to TRBJ1-1; D might be TRBD1 (5 bases). The CDR3 runs 14 residues. Trimming removed 3 bases at V and 5 bases at J, with 13 bases between. CDR1 SGHAT and CDR2 FQNNGV come from the germline V gene. The CDR3 reads CASSLGGARTEAFF. CDR3 sequence (DNA): TGTGCCAGCAGCTTGGGGGGAGCGAGAACTGAAGCTTTCTTT.